A selection of T cell receptor beta chains follows, all from one sample in a study of blood T cell repertoires in COVID-19. Data came from immunoSEQ multiplex PCR; TCRdb stores just in-frame clones and leaves some out. Seen here are roughly 270,000 clones, over 75% observed once, and the top ten hold approximately 5.1%. The sequencing sample was made of peripheral blood. All receptors derive from a man aged 50 or older with active or convalescent COVID-19. CDR3s include the opening cysteine and the closing phenylalanine or tryptophan. D genes are given only for firm matches. A row's size may be missing; if present it is once, few, many or a size class.

j_call,clone_size,d_call,cdr3_length,v_call,cdr3_nt,cdr3_aa
TRBJ2-1,-,-,15,TRBV5-1,TGCGCCAGCAGCTTGGATCCCGGGAGCGGAAATGAGCAGTTCTTC,CASSLDPGSGNEQFF
TRBJ2-3,-,-,14,TRBV15,TGTGCCACCAGCAGAGGTACAGGCACAGATACGCAGTATTTT,CATSRGTGTDTQYF
TRBJ2-5,-,-,15,TRBV11-2,TGTGCCAGCAGCCCGAGGGCCGGGTTGCGTGAGACCCAGTACTTC,CASSPRAGLRETQYF
TRBJ2-5,-,-,15,TRBV7-6,TGTGCCAGCAGCTTTAGGGGGGGGCAACAAGAGACCCAGTACTTC,CASSFRGGQQETQYF
TRBJ1-3,-,-,17,TRBV18,TGTGCCAGCTCACCATTCGGGGACACTCTGGACGGAAACACCATATATTTT,CASSPFGDTLDGNTIYF
TRBJ1-1,few,TRBD1,13,TRBV25-1,TGTGCCAGCAGAGACAGGGGCCTTTTGAAAGCTTTCTTT,CASRDRGLLKAFF
TRBJ2-2,-,-,17,TRBV5-1,TGCGCCAGCAGCCCACTCGGACGGGGGGCGAGGACCGGGGAGCTGTTTTTT,CASSPLGRGARTGELFF
TRBJ2-1,-,TRBD2,15,TRBV5-1,TGCGCCAGCAGCCCTGGGACTAGCGGGAGTAATGAGCAGTTCTTC,CASSPGTSGSNEQFF
TRBJ2-7,-,-,12,TRBV30,TGTGCCTGGAGTGGCCGAGGCCACGAGCAGTACTTC,CAWSGRGHEQYF
TRBJ2-7,-,TRBD2,14,TRBV4-3,TGCGCCAGCAGCCAACTAGCGGGAACCAACGAGCAGTACTTC,CASSQLAGTNEQYF
TRBJ1-2,-,-,18,TRBV4-3,TGCGCCAGCAGCTTCCCCCGGACAGAAGTAATAGCTCGCTTTGGCTACACCTTC,CASSFPRTEVIARFGYTF
TRBJ2-1,once,TRBD2,15,TRBV10-3,TGTGCCATCAGCCTTAGCGGGATAAACTACAATGAGCAGTTCTTC,CAISLSGINYNEQFF
TRBJ2-5,-,-,14,TRBV7-9,TGTGCCAGCTCCCTAAGCTCAGGGCAAGAGACCCAGTACTTC,CASSLSSGQETQYF
TRBJ2-3,-,-,12,TRBV9,TGTGCCAGCAGTCGGTCGGGAGATACGCAGTATTTT,CASSRSGDTQYF
TRBJ1-3,once,-,15,TRBV19,TGTGCCAGTAGTATCACATGGAGGCCTGGAAACACCATATATTTT,CASSITWRPGNTIYF
TRBJ2-7,few,TRBD1,15,TRBV11-2,TGTGCCAGCAGCTTGTCTTTCCGGGACAGGGTAAATCTGTACTTC,CASSLSFRDRVNLYF
TRBJ2-5,-,-,15,TRBV28,TGTGCCAGCACCTTTTTGGGGTCTAGCCTAGAGACCCAGTACTTC,CASTFLGSSLETQYF
TRBJ2-7,-,TRBD2,15,TRBV19,TGTGCCAGTAGTTGGGGGGGGGTAGCCTCCTACGAGCAGTACTTC,CASSWGGVASYEQYF
TRBJ2-2,-,-,15,TRBV28,TGTGCCAGCACCAGAAATCGGGGGGCCGACGGGGAGCTGTTTTTT,CASTRNRGADGELFF
TRBJ1-5,-,-,14,TRBV24-1,TGTGCCACCAGTGACGCCCGACAGAATCAGCCCCAGCATTTT,CATSDARQNQPQHF
TRBJ1-2,-,TRBD1,13,TRBV27,TGTGCCAGCAGTGGGGGACAGGTCGGGGTCCACACCTTC,CASSGGQVGVHTF
TRBJ2-3,-,-,14,TRBV5-5,TGTGCCAGCAGCTTGGATCCTCTCACAGATACGCAGTATTTT,CASSLDPLTDTQYF
TRBJ2-7,-,-,15,TRBV9,TGTGCCAGCAGCGTAAACGGCAGGGCTTTCGAGGAGCAGTACTTC,CASSVNGRAFEEQYF
TRBJ1-1,-,-,14,TRBV3-1/TRBV3-2,TGTGCCAGCAGCCCACGGGACTTGGGGACTGAAGCTTTCTTT,CASSPRDLGTEAFF
TRBJ2-1,-,-,14,TRBV5-6,-,CASSLVGVGTGPFF
TRBJ1-1,-,-,16,TRBV5-1,TGCGCCAGCAGCTTGAAAGGGGGGGCGTTGGGCACTGAAGCTTTCTTT,CASSLKGGALGTEAFF
TRBJ2-6,-,-,14,TRBV28,TGTGCCAGCAGTTTCCCGGGAGGGGCCAACGTCCTGACTTTC,CASSFPGGANVLTF
TRBJ2-2,-,TRBD2,17,TRBV9,TGTGCCAGCAGCGTAGTAGCGGGAGGGGTGAACACCGGGGAGCTGTTTTTT,CASSVVAGGVNTGELFF
TRBJ1-3,-,TRBD1,14,TRBV2,TGTGCCAGCATCGGGACAGGGAGCGGAAACACCATATATTTT,CASIGTGSGNTIYF
TRBJ2-3,-,TRBD2,16,TRBV15,TGTGCCACCAATAACATAGGACTAGCGGTTACAGATACGCAGTATTTT,CATNNIGLAVTDTQYF
TRBJ2-7,-,TRBD2,18,TRBV27,TGTGCCAGCAGTTTGTTAGGACTAGCGGGAGTCAGCTCCTACGAGCAGTACTTC,CASSLLGLAGVSSYEQYF
TRBJ1-2,-,-,13,TRBV7-9,TGTGCCAGCAGGGCGGATGGGGGCGGTGGCTACACCTTC,CASRADGGGGYTF
TRBJ1-5,-,-,16,TRBV25-1,TGTGCCAGTGTTAGAACGGGGAAACTTGGGGATCAGCCCCAGCATTTT,CASVRTGKLGDQPQHF
TRBJ2-5,-,TRBD2,16,TRBV10-1,TGCGCCAGCAGTGATGGACTAGCGGGACCCCAAGAGACCCAGTACTTC,CASSDGLAGPQETQYF
TRBJ2-7,-,TRBD1,16,TRBV6-1,TGTGCCAGCAGTGATGGGGGACAGAGAAGCTCCTACGAGCAGTACTTC,CASSDGGQRSSYEQYF
TRBJ1-6,-,-,15,TRBV5-1,TGCGCCAGCAGCTTGATACCGCAGGGTATCTCACCCCTCCACTTT,CASSLIPQGISPLHF
TRBJ1-1,-,-,13,TRBV5-6,TGTGCCAGCAGCTTGACGGGGGACACTGAAGCTTTCTTT,CASSLTGDTEAFF